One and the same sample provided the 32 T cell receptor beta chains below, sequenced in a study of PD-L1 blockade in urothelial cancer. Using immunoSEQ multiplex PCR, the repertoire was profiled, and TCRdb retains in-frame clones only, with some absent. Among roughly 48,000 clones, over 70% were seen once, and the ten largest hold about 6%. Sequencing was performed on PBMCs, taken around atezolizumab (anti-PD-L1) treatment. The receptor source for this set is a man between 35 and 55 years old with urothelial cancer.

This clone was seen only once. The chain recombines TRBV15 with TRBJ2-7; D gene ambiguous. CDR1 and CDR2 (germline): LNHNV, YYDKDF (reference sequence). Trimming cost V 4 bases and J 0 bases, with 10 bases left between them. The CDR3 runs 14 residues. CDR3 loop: CATSIGGNSYEQYF. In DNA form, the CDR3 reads TGTGCCACCAGCATCGGCGGAAACTCCTACGAGCAGTACTTC.

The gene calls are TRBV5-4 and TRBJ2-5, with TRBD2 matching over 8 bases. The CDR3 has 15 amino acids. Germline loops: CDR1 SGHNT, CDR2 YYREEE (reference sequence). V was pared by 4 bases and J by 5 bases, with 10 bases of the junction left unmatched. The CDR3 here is CASSPSGSVTETQYF. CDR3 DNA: TGTGCCAGCAGCCCCAGCGGGAGCGTAACGGAGACCCAGTACTTC.

As DNA, the CDR3 is TGCGCCAGCAGCCAAGATCTCGGAGCGGGAGGGAACACCGGGGAGCTGTTTTTT. Residues: CASSQDLGAGGNTGELFF. The V call is TRBV4-3, the J call TRBJ2-2; 9 bases are a match to TRBD2. V shed 0 bases and J 1 base; nucleotides not matched to a gene: 6. Germline CDR1 and CDR2: LGHNA and YSLEER. This CDR3 is built from 18 residues.

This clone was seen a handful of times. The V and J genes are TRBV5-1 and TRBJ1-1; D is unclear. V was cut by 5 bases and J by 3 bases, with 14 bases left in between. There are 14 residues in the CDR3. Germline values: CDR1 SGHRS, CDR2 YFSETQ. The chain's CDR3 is CASRNDLRDTEAFF. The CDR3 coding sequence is TGCGCCAGCAGGAACGACTTGAGAGACACTGAAGCTTTCTTT.

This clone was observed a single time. Here the CDR3 DNA reads TGTGCCAGCCGGACTAGCGGGAGTCGTCATGAGCAGTTCTTC. Residues: CASRTSGSRHEQFF. The V gene is TRBV19, the J gene TRBJ2-1; 13 nucleotides align to TRBD2. J gave up 8 bases and V 9 bases, and 7 bases lay outside the gene matches. There are 14 residues in the CDR3. From germline, CDR1 is LNHDA and CDR2 SQIVND (reference sequence).

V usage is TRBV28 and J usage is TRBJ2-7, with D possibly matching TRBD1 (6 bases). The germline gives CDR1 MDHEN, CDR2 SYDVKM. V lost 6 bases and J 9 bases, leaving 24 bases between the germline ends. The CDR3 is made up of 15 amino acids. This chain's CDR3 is CASSPIGDNGLAQYF. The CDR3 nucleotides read TGTGCCAGCAGCCCGATAGGGGACAACGGATTAGCGCAGTACTTC.

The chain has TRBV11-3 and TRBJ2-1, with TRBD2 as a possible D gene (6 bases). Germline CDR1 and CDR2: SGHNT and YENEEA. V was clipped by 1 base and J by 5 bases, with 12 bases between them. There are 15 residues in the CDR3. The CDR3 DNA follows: TGTGCCAGCAGCTTAGCTGGGACTTTTCACAATGAGCAGTTCTTC. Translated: CASSLAGTFHNEQFF.

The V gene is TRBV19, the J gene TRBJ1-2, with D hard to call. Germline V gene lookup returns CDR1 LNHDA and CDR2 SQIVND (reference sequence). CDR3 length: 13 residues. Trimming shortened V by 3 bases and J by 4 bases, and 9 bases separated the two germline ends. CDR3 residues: CASSIGPVYGYTF. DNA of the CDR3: TGTGCCAGTAGTATTGGGCCCGTCTATGGCTACACCTTC.

CDR3 sequence reads: CASNPGQGSETQYF. As DNA, the CDR3 is TGTGCCAGCAATCCGGGACAGGGTTCGGAGACCCAGTACTTC. This rearrangement joins TRBV28 to TRBJ2-5; 9 positions match TRBD1. CDR1 is MDHEN and CDR2 is SYDVKM in the germline V gene. J was trimmed by 5 bases and V by 7 bases; bases with no gene match: 8. The CDR3 has 14 residues.

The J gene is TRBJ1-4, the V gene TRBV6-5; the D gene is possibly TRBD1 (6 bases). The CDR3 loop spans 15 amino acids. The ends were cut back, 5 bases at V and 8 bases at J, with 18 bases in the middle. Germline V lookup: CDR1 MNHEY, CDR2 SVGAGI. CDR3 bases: TGTGCCAGCAGTACGATTGGACAGATACCGGAAAAACTGTTTTTT. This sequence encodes CASSTIGQIPEKLFF.

The CDR3 spells CASSPETGSNEKLFF. In DNA form, the CDR3 reads TGTGCCAGCTCGCCAGAGACAGGGTCTAATGAAAAACTGTTTTTT. The rearrangement links TRBV18 to TRBJ1-4, with 7 bases identical to TRBD1. The CDR3 length is 15 residues. CDR1 is KGHSH and CDR2 is LQKENI in the germline V gene. V was clipped by 6 bases and J by 3 bases; unmatched bases: 7.

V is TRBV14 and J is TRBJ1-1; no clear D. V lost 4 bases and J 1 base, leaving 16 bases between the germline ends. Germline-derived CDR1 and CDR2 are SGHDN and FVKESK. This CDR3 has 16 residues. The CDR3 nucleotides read TGTGCCAGCAGCCGCAGAAGGCGTGCGGGGAACACTGAAGCTTTCTTT. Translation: CASSRRRRAGNTEAFF.

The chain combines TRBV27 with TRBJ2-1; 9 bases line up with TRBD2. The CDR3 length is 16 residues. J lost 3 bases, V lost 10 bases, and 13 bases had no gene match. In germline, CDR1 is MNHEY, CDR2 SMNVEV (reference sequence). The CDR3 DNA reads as TGTGCCACCAAGGCCCTAGCGGGAAATGGCTACAATGAGCAGTTCTTC. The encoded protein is CATKALAGNGYNEQFF.

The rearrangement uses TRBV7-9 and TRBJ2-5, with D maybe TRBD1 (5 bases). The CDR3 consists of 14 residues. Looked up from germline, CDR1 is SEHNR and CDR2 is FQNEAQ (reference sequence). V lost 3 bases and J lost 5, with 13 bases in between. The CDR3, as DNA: TGTGCCAGCAGCTTTAACGCAGGGCTGGAGACCCAGTACTTC. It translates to CASSFNAGLETQYF.

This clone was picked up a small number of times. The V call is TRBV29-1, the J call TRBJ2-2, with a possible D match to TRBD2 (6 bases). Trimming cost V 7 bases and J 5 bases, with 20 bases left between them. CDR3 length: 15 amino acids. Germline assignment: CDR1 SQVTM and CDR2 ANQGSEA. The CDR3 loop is CSAGSGLLKTGELFF. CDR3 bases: TGCAGCGCCGGTAGCGGACTTTTGAAGACCGGGGAGCTGTTTTTT.

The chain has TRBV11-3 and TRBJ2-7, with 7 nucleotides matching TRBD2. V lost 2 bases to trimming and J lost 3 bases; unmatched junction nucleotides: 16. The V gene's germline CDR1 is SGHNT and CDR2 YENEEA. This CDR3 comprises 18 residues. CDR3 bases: TGTGCCAGCAGCTTACACCCCCTCGGGGAGGGCCAATGCTACGAGCAGTACTTC. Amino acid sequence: CASSLHPLGEGQCYEQYF.

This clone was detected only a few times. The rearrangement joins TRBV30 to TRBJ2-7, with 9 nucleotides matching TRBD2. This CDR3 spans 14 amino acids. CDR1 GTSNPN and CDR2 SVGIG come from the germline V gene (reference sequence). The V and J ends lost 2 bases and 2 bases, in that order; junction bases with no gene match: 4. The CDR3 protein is CAWSSSGITYEQYF. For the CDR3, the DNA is TGTGCCTGGAGTTCTAGCGGGATTACCTACGAGCAGTACTTC.

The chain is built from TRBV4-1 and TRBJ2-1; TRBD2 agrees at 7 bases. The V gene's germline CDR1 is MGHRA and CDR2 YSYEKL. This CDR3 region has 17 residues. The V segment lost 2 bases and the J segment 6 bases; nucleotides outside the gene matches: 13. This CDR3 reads CASSQKLGEGRSNEQFF. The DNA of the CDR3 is TGCGCCAGCAGCCAAAAACTAGGGGAGGGCCGTAGCAATGAGCAGTTCTTC.

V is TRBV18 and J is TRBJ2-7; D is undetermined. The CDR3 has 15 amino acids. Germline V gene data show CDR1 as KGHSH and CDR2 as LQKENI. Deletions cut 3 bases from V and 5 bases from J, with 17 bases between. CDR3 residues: CASSPGTNPSNEQYF. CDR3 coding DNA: TGTGCCAGCTCACCTGGCACAAACCCATCGAACGAGCAGTACTTC.

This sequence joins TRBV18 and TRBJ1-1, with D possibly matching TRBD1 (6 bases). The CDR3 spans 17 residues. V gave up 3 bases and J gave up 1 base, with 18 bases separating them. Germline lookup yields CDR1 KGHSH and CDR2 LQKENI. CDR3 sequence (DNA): TGTGCCAGCTCACCCCCAGGGGCAGGGGCGGCGAACACTGAAGCTTTCTTT. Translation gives CASSPPGAGAANTEAFF.

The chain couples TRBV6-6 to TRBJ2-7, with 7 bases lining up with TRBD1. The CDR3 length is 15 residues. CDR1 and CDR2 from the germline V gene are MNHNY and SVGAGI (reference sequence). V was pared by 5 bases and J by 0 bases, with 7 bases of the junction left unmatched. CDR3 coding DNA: TGTGCCAGCAGTCCCAGGGGGACCGCCTCCTACGAGCAGTACTTC. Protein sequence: CASSPRGTASYEQYF.

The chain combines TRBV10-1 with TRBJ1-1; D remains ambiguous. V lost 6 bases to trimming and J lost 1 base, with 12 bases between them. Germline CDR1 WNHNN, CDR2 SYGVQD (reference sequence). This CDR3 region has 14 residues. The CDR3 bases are TGCGCCAGCAGAGCTTCGGGTGAGAACACTGAAGCTTTCTTT. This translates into CASRASGENTEAFF.

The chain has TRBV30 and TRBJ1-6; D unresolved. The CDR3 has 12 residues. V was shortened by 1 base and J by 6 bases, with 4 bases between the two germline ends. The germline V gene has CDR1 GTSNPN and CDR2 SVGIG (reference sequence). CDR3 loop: CAWSGGNSPLHF. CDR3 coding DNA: TGTGCCTGGAGTGGCGGTAATTCACCCCTCCACTTT.

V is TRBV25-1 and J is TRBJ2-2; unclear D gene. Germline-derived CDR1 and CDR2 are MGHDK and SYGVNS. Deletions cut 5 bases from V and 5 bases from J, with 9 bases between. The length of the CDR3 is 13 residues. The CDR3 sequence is CASSPRWTGELFF. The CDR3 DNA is TGTGCCAGCAGTCCCCGGTGGACCGGGGAGCTGTTTTTT. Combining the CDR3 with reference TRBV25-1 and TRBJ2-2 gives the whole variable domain EADIYQTPRYLVIGTGKKITLECSQTMGHDKMYWYQQDPGMELHLIHYSYGVNSTEKGDLSSESTVSRIRTEHFPLTLESARPSHTSQYLCASSPRWTGELFFGEGSRLTVL.

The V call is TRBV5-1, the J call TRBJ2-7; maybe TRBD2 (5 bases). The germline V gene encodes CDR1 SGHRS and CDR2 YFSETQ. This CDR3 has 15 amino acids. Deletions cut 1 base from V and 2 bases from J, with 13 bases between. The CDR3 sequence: CASSLIPGFAYEQYF. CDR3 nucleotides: TGCGCCAGCAGCTTGATTCCGGGATTCGCCTACGAGCAGTACTTC.

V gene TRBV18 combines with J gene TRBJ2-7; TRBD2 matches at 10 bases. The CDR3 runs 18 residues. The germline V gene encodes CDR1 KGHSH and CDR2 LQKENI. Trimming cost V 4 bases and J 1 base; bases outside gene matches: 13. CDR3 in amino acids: CASSRLAGPPAGSYEQYF. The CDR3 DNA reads TGTGCCAGCTCACGACTAGCGGGTCCCCCCGCTGGGTCCTACGAGCAGTACTTC.

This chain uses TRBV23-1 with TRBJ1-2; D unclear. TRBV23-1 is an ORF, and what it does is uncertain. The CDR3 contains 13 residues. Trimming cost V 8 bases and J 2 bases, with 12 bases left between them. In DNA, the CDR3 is TGCGCCAGCGTGTTCTTGTCCAACTATGGCTACACCTTC. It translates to CASVFLSNYGYTF.

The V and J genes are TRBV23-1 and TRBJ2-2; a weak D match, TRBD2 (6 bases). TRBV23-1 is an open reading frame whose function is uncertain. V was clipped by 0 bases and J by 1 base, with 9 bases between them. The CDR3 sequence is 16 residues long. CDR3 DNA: TGCGCCAGCAGTCAATCTACTAGCCAGAACACCGGGGAGCTGTTTTTT. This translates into CASSQSTSQNTGELFF.

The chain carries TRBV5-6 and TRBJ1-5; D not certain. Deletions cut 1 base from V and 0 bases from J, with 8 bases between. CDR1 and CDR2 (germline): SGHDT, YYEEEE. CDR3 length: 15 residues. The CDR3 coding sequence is TGTGCCAGCAGCTTGATAACTTCTAGCAATCAGCCCCAGCATTTT. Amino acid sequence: CASSLITSSNQPQHF.

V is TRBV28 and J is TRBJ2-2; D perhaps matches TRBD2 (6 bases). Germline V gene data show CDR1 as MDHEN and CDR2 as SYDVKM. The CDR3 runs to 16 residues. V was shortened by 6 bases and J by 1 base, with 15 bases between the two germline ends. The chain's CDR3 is CASSNPPGLNTGELFF. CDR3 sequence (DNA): TGTGCCAGCAGCAACCCGCCGGGACTGAACACCGGGGAGCTGTTTTTT.

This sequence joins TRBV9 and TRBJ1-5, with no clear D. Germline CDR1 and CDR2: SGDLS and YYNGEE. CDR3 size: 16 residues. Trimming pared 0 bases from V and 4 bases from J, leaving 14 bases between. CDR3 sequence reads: CASSVGIRPGNQPQHF. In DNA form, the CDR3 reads TGTGCCAGCAGCGTAGGGATTCGACCGGGGAATCAGCCCCAGCATTTT.

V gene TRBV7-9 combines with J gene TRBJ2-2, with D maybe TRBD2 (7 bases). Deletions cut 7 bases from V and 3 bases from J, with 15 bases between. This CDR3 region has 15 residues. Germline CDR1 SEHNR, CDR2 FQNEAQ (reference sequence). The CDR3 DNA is TGTGCCAGCACCTTCGGGGGGCTCGACACCGGGGAGCTGTTTTTT. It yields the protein CASTFGGLDTGELFF.